The 4 T cell receptor beta chains below all came from one sample that was sequenced in a study of beta chain features in type 1 diabetes. Sequencing targeted expressed TCRB transcripts, as all isolated RNA had been reverse transcribed. The repertoire was sequenced with immunoSEQ multiplex PCR; TCRdb's copy has only in-frame clones and lacks some. The sample includes around 99,000 clones, less than 40% of them seen just once. Sequencing was performed on stem cell memory CD4+ T cells from blood. All receptors come from a woman aged 18-29 years in good health.

V and J are TRBV29-1 and TRBJ2-7; 7 bases map to TRBD1. This CDR3 spans 12 amino acids. J was trimmed by 6 bases and V by 4 bases; bases with no gene match: 6. Germline values: CDR1 SQVTM, CDR2 ANQGSEA. In DNA form, the CDR3 reads TGCAGCGTTGTAGAGGGGGCCTTCGAGCAGTACTTC. This sequence encodes CSVVEGAFEQYF.

The V call is TRBV11-2, the J call TRBJ2-1; TRBD1 matches 8 bases. The CDR3 is 12 amino acids. CDR1 and CDR2 (germline): SGHAT, FQNNGV. With 5 bases clipped from V and 13 bases from J, the junction kept 7 bases outside the gene matches. CDR3 sequence: CASSDRTGPQFF. The DNA for the CDR3 is TGTGCCAGCAGCGACCGGACAGGGCCTCAGTTCTTC.

The chain employs TRBV20-1 and TRBJ2-3; no reliable D call. V was clipped by 4 bases and J by 6 bases, with 5 bases between them. Germline V CDR1 and CDR2: DFQATT, SNEGSKA (reference sequence). This CDR3 spans 10 amino acids. Written as DNA, the CDR3 is TGCAGTGCTACCAGGGATACGCAGTATTTT. It codes for CSATRDTQYF.

Of note for this clone: The sample has other DNA sequences that encode this CDR3 too. The chain links TRBV5-1 to TRBJ1-1; 8 positions match TRBD1. The CDR3 consists of 15 residues. Germline assignment: CDR1 SGHRS and CDR2 YFSETQ. The junction had 4 bases not matched to a gene; V was cut back by 2 bases and J by 1 base. CDR3 DNA sequence: TGCGCCAGCAGCTTAGGACAGGGTGGGAACACTGAAGCTTTCTTT. Residues: CASSLGQGGNTEAFF.